This entry lists 2 T cell receptor beta chains sequenced from one sample in a study of early T cells in non-severe SARS-CoV-2 infection (dated by TCRdb to the early 2020s). Libraries were prepared through 5' RACE. Reads for this sample came from a NextSeq 500. TCRdb applied fastp at Q25 and MiXCR to the public reads, then kept only in-frame beta chains. Records with the same CDR3 protein are collapsed into one entry carrying the most frequent genes and DNA. For this sample there are approximately 75,000 distinct CDR3 sequences; 4.6% appear just once. The top ten clonotypes cover 3% to 4% of the sample. The material was whole blood, obtained at baseline. The receptors were sampled from an adult who was a healthcare worker with PCR-confirmed SARS-CoV-2 infection or an uninfected control (not recorded which). The donor label of this sample is uncertain.

There are many counts of this clonotype. The chain recombines TRBV12-3 or TRBV12-4 with TRBJ2-3, with D tentatively TRBD1 or TRBD2 (5 bases each). Trimming left V 9 bases short and J 5 bases short, with 12 bases between. The CDR3 loop spans 12 amino acids. In DNA, the CDR3 is TGTGCCAGTTTTACAGGAGGAGATACGCAGTATTTT. This translates into CASFTGGDTQYF.

This clonotype was seen at least ten times. This chain connects TRBV7-2 to TRBJ1-2, with TRBD1 identical over 7 bases. Germline V CDR1 and CDR2: SGHTA, FQGNSA. The CDR3 is 15 amino acids. Losses at the gene ends were 4 bases for V and 1 base for J; bases not matched to a gene: 6. The CDR3 loop is CASSSTGWGNYGYTF. CDR3 nucleotide sequence: TGTGCCAGCAGCTCGACAGGGTGGGGTAACTATGGCTACACCTTC.